These 7 T cell receptor beta chains originate from one sample sequenced in a study of shared clonotypes between healthy human individuals. Measured with immunoSEQ multiplex PCR; TCRdb has only the in-frame clones, and not every one. The repertoire holds about 1.1 million clones, about 80% seen once, with under 0.6% in the top ten. Sequencing was done on a sample of memory CD4+ T cells from PBMCs. Subset in this sample: CD45RA-negative fraction. The receptors here all came from a man between 18 and 29 years old in good health. Some clones in this sample may be carry-over from other donors' samples.

This rearrangement joins TRBV6-4 to TRBJ2-3; TRBD1 matches at 7 bases. Germline trimming cut 6 bases from V and 2 bases from J; bases unmatched to any gene: 8. The length of the CDR3 is 15 residues. CDR1 is MRHNA, CDR2 SNTAGT, per germline. CDR3 DNA sequence: TGTGCCAGCAGCGCACAGGGGCGACCCACAGATACGCAGTATTTT. Translated: CASSAQGRPTDTQYF.

The rearrangement links TRBV4-1 to TRBJ1-5; D unresolved. The CDR3 is 15 residues long. Trimming left V 6 bases short and J 0 bases short, with 12 bases between. Germline values: CDR1 MGHRA, CDR2 YSYEKL. The CDR3, as DNA: TGCGCCAGCAGACCCTTCTCGGATAGCAATCAGCCCCAGCATTTT. Translating it yields CASRPFSDSNQPQHF.

In DNA, the CDR3 is TGTGCCAGCAGTTCCTCCTACGGGACCCTAGGGGCCTTGAACACTGAAGCTTTCTTT. Protein: CASSSSYGTLGALNTEAFF. The chain has TRBV28 and TRBJ1-1; a possible D gene is TRBD1 (5 bases). The CDR3 consists of 19 residues. CDR1 MDHEN and CDR2 SYDVKM come from the germline V gene. Trimming pared 4 bases from V and 0 bases from J, leaving 24 bases between.

This clone was counted once. This chain uses TRBV18 with TRBJ2-7; D unclear. The CDR3 contains 13 residues. The V gene lost 6 bases and the J gene lost 4 bases, with 13 bases spanning the gap. Germline values: CDR1 KGHSH, CDR2 LQKENI. CDR3 loop: CASSRRRAYEQYF. CDR3 DNA: TGTGCCAGCTCTCGTCGGAGAGCATACGAGCAGTACTTC.

The CDR3 DNA follows: TGTGCCAGCAGCTCCTTACCGGCAGCAACCTACGAGCAGTACTTC. Protein sequence: CASSSLPAATYEQYF. The chain joins TRBV7-2 to TRBJ2-7, with no clear D. Germline V gene sequence: CDR1 SGHTA, CDR2 FQGNSA. The CDR3 contains 15 residues. The V end lost 4 bases, the J end lost 2 bases, and 15 bases lay between the germline ends.

The rearrangement uses TRBV4-2 and TRBJ1-2; TRBD1 matches 10 bases. The CDR3 covers 16 residues. The ends lost 0 bases at V and 6 bases at J; junction bases unmatched: 7. Germline V gene data show CDR1 as LGHNA and CDR2 as YNFKEQ. The CDR3 reads CASSQDPDRGFHGYTF. In nucleotides, the CDR3 is TGTGCCAGCAGCCAAGACCCGGACAGGGGGTTTCATGGCTACACCTTC.

The rearrangement links TRBV5-4 to TRBJ1-2, with D perhaps matching TRBD1 (5 bases). This CDR3 contains 14 residues. Germline V gives CDR1 SGHNT, CDR2 YYREEE (reference sequence). V shed 3 bases and J shed 3 bases, with 12 bases lying between them. The CDR3 nucleotides are TGTGCCAGCAGCTGGGCCGGGACTCACTATGGCTACACCTTC. This translates into CASSWAGTHYGYTF.